Listed below are T cell receptor beta chains from one sample, sequenced in a study of T cell responses to AZD1222 COVID-19 vaccine. Repertoires were generated with immunoSEQ multiplex PCR, while TCRdb's copy carries only in-frame clones and drops some. Here the sample spans about 120,000 clones, more than 75% being singletons. The sequences come from peripheral blood, collected on day 0 of AZD1222 vaccination. Receptors originate from an adult in good health. Both conserved end residues are part of each CDR3. The D gene is left open where the match is weak. Not all rows give a size; the values are once, few, many and, for expanded clones, a class.

>TRBD1|TRBV6-5|TRBJ1-1|.
TGTGCCAGCAGTTATCCGGGACAGGCGAACACTGAAGCTTTCTTT
CASSYPGQANTEAFF
>.|TRBV13|TRBJ1-1|.
TGTGCCAGCAGCTTAGGCGGAGAGGGGAACACTGAAGCTTTCTTT
CASSLGGEGNTEAFF
>.|TRBV28|TRBJ2-2|.
TGTGCCAGCAGGCGGAGTCCCCCCCCCGGGGAGCTGTTTTTT
CASRRSPPPGELFF
>TRBD2|TRBV5-1|TRBJ2-3|.
TGCGCCAGCAGCTTAGAAGAAGCGGGGCAACTCACAGATACGCAGTATTTT
CASSLEEAGQLTDTQYF
>TRBD1|TRBV5-1|TRBJ1-6|.
TGCGCCAGCAGCTTGGACAGGGGTAATTCACCCCTCCACTTT
CASSLDRGNSPLHF
>TRBD1|TRBV3-1/TRBV3-2|TRBJ1-4|few
TGTGCCAGCAGCCAAGGGGCTATGGGACAGAAAGTGCAAAAACTGTTTTTT
CASSQGAMGQKVQKLFF
>.|TRBV30|TRBJ1-6|.
TGTGCCTGGAGGGTGAACGGGAACTCACCCCTCCACTTT
CAWRVNGNSPLHF
>TRBD1|TRBV7-2|TRBJ1-1|few
TGTGCCAGCAGCGACAGGGGGAACACTGAAGCTTTCTTT
CASSDRGNTEAFF
>TRBD1|TRBV24-1|TRBJ1-4|.
TGTGCCACCAGTGACACAGACAGGGCTATGTTTTTT
CATSDTDRAMFF
>.|TRBV9|TRBJ1-3|.
TGTGCCAGCAGCGTTGGGCGTTCTGGAAACACCATATATTTT
CASSVGRSGNTIYF
>.|TRBV7-6|TRBJ2-1|.
TGTGCCAGCAGCTTGTGGGACACGGAGGGATATGAGCAGTTCTTC
CASSLWDTEGYEQFF
>.|TRBV6-1|TRBJ1-5|.
TGTGCCAGCAGTGAAGCAGGGAGGAATCAGCCCCAGCATTTT
CASSEAGRNQPQHF
>.|TRBV15|TRBJ1-2|once
TGTGCCACCAGCAGAGTCCCCCTTAACTATGGCTACACCTTC
CATSRVPLNYGYTF
>TRBD2|TRBV10-2|TRBJ2-5|.
TGCGCCAGCAGTGTAGATGGCCAGGGAGGGGAGACCCAGTACTTC
CASSVDGQGGETQYF
>TRBD2|TRBV3-1/TRBV3-2|TRBJ2-5|.
TGTGCCAGCAGCCGGACTAGCGGAATCCAAGAGACCCAGTACTTC
CASSRTSGIQETQYF
>TRBD1|TRBV7-9|TRBJ1-5|.
TGTGCCAGCAGCCCAGGGGGGGGACAGGGTGGTCAGCCCCAGCATTTT
CASSPGGGQGGQPQHF
>.|TRBV6-5|TRBJ2-6|.
TGTGCCAGCAGTTCAAGGGGAGCTGGGGCCAACGTCCTGACTTTC
CASSSRGAGANVLTF
>TRBD1|TRBV5-1|TRBJ1-1|.
TGCGCCAGCAGCCAGGGACAGGGAGGCACTGAAGCTTTCTTT
CASSQGQGGTEAFF
>.|TRBV7-9|TRBJ2-4|.
TGTGCCAGCTTGAGGGAGGTCGGCAAAAACATTCAGTACTTC
CASLREVGKNIQYF
>TRBD1|TRBV7-8|TRBJ2-2|.
TGTGCCAGCAGCCAGACAGGGCCCGGGGAGCTGTTTTTT
CASSQTGPGELFF
>TRBD1|TRBV19|TRBJ1-2|once
TGTGCCAGTAGCAGTATACAGGGGCAAGAATATGGCTACACCTTC
CASSSIQGQEYGYTF
>.|TRBV28|TRBJ2-7|.
TGTGCCAGCAGCTGGCTCCCCGGGAACGAGCAGTACTTC
CASSWLPGNEQYF
>.|TRBV7-2|TRBJ1-5|.
TGTGCCAGCAGCTTATCAGGGAATCAGCCCCAGCATTTT
CASSLSGNQPQHF
>.|TRBV3-1/TRBV3-2|TRBJ1-1|.
TGTGCCAGCAGCCAAATGGGCGAAGCTTTCTTT
CASSQMGEAFF
>TRBD2|TRBV5-8|TRBJ2-1|.
TGTGCCAGCAGTACGGGACTAGCGGTCTACAATGAGCAGTTCTTC
CASSTGLAVYNEQFF
>TRBD1|TRBV9|TRBJ2-2|.
TGTGCCGGCGGGACAGGCCCCACCGGGGAGCTGTTTTTT
CAGGTGPTGELFF
>TRBD2|TRBV5-1|TRBJ2-3|.
TGCGCCAGCAGCCACCTGACTAGCGGGGGGGCCTCAGATACGCAGTATTTT
CASSHLTSGGASDTQYF
>.|TRBV7-2|TRBJ1-6|once
TGTGCCAGCAGCTTAGTCAGGGCGGATTCACCCCTCCACTTT
CASSLVRADSPLHF
>TRBD2|TRBV7-9|TRBJ2-2|.
TGTGCCAGCAGCTTAGCCGGGACTAGCGGGGGAATCACCGGGGAGCTGTTTTTT
CASSLAGTSGGITGELFF
>.|TRBV7-2|TRBJ1-1|.
TGTGCCAGCAGCTTAGGGTCAGGGATGAACACTGAAGCTTTCTTT
CASSLGSGMNTEAFF
>TRBD1|TRBV11-2|TRBJ2-1|.
TGTGCCAGCAGCCGAGACAGGGACAGTGAGCAGTTCTTC
CASSRDRDSEQFF
>.|TRBV7-5|TRBJ1-4|.
TGTGCCAGAAGCCAGGGACGGCGGGGTGAAAAACTGTTTTTT
CARSQGRRGEKLFF
>.|TRBV27|TRBJ1-2|.
TGTGCCAGCAGTCCGATCTCGGACAGCGTTGGCTACACCTTC
CASSPISDSVGYTF
>.|TRBV6-5|TRBJ1-5|.
TGTGCCAGCATGCCTCTGGGGGCTAGCAATCAGCCCCAGCATTTT
CASMPLGASNQPQHF
>.|TRBV4-1|TRBJ2-3|.
TGCGCCAGCAGCCAAGATGAGGGCCCGAAGGATACGCAGTATTTT
CASSQDEGPKDTQYF